The sequence of this T cell receptor beta chain was determined in a study of PD-1 blockade in mismatch repair-deficient tumors. As for the study in general: Patients had about a dozen mismatch repair-deficient cancer types and were previously treated and progressing.

This table comes from immunoSEQ multiplex PCR, and its TCRdb copy is limited to in-frame clones, with some not included. The sample yields tens of thousands of clones, 80% to 90% seen once. Concerning this clone: Its antigen is as yet unknown.

This CDR3 spans 17 amino acids. General study points: After pembrolizumab, tumor-resident clones rose rapidly, then generally contracted before radiologic responses.

The chain uses TRBV21-1 and TRBJ2-2; the tabulated D call, TRBD2, remains unverified against the DNA. TRBV21-1 is a pseudogene segment. The input for sequencing was peripheral blood, taken 44 weeks after starting pembrolizumab. The sequence came from an adult with mismatch repair-deficient cancer. The CDR3 reads CASSHRTSGRNTGELFF. CDR3 coding DNA: TGTGCCAGCAGCCACCGGACTAGCGGGAGGAATACCGGGGAGCTGTTTTTT.